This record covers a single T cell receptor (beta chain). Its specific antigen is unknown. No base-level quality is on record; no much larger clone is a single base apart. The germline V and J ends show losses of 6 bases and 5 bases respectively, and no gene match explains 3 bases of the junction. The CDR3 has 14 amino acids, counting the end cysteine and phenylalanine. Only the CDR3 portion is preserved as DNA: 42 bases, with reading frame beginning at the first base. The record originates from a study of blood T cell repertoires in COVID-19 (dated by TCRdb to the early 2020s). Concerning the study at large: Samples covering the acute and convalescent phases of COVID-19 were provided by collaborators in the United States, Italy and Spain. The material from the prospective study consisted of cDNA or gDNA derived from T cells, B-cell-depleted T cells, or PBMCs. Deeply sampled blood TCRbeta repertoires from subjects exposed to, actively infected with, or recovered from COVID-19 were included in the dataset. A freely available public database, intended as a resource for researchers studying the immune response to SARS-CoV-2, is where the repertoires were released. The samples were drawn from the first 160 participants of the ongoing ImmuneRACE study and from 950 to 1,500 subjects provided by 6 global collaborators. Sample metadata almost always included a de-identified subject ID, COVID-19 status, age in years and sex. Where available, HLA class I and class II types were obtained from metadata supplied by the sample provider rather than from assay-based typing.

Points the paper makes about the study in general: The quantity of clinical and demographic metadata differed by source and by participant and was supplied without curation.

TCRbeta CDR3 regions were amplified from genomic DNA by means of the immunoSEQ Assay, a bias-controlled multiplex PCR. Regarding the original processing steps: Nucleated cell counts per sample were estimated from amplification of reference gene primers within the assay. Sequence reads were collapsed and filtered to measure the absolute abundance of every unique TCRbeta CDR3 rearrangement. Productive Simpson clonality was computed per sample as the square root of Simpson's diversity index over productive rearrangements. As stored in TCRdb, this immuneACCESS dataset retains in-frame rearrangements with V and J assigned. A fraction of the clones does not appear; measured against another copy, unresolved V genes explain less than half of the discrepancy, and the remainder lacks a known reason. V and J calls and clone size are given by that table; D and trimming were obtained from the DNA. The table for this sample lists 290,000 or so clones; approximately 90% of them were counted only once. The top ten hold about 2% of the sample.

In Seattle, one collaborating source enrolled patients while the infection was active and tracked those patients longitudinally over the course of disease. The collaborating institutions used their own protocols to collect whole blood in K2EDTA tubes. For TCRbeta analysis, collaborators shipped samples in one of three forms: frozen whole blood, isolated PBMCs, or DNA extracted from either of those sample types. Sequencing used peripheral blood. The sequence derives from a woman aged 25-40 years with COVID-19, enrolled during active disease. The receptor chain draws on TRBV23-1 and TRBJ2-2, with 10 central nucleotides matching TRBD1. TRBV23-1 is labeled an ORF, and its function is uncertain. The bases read TGCGCCAGCAGGGACAGGGGGAAAACCGGGGAGCTGTTTTTT. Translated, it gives CASRDRGKTGELFF.